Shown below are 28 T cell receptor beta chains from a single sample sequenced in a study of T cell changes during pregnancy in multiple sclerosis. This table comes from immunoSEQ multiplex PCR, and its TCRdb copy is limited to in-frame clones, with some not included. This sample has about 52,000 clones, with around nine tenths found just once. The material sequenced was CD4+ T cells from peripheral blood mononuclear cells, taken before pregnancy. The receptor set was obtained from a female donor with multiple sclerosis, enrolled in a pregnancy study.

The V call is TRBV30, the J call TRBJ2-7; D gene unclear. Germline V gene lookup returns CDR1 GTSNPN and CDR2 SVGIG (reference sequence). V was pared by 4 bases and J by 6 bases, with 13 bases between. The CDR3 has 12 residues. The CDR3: CAWIPRTGEQYF. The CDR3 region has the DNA TGTGCCTGGATACCTAGAACGGGCGAGCAGTACTTC.

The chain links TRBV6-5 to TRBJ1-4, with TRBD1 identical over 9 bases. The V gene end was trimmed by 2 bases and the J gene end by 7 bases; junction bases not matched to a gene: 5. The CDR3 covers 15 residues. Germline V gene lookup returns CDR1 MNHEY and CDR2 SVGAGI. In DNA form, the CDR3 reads TGTGCCAGCAGTTACAGACAGGGGGGGGGTGAAAAACTGTTTTTT. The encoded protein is CASSYRQGGGEKLFF.

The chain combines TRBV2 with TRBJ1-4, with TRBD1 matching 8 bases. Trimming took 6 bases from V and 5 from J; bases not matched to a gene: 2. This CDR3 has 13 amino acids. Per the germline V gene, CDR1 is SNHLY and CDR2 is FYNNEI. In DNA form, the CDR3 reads TGTGCCAGCAGGCACAGGGGGAATGAAAAACTGTTTTTT. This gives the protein CASRHRGNEKLFF. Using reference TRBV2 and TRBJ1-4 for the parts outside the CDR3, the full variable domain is EPEVTQTPSHQVTQMGQEVILRCVPISNHLYFYWYRQILGQKVEFLVSFYNNEISEKSEIFDDQFSVERPDGSNFTLKIRSTKLEDSAMYFCASRHRGNEKLFFGSGTQLSVL.

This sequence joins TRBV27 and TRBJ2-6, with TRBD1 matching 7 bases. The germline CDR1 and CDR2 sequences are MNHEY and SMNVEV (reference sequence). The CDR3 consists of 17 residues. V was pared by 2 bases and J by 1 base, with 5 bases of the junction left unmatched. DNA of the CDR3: TGTGCCAGCAGTTTAATTTACAGGGGATCTGGGGCCAACGTCCTGACTTTC. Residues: CASSLIYRGSGANVLTF.

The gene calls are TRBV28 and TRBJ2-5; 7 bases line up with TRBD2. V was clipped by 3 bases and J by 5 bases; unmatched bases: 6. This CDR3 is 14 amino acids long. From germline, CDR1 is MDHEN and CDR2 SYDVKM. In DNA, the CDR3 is TGTGCCAGCAGTTTCCGGCGGGGGACGGAGACCCAGTACTTC. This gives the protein CASSFRRGTETQYF.

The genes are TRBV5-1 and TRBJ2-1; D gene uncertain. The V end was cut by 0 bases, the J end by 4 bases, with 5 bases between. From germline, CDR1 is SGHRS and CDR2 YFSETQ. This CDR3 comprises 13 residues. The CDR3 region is CASSLDRYNEQFF. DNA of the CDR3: TGCGCCAGCAGCTTGGATCGGTACAATGAGCAGTTCTTC.

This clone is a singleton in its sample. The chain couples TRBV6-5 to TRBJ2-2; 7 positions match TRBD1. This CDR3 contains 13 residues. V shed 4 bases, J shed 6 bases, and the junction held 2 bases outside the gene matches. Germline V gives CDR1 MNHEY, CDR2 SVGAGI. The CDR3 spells CASSSTGSGELFF. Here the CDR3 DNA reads TGTGCCAGCAGTTCGACAGGGTCCGGGGAGCTGTTTTTT.

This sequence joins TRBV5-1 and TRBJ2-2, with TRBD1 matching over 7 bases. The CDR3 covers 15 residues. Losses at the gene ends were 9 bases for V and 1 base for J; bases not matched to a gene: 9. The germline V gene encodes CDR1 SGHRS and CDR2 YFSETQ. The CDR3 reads CATASGGRNTGELFF. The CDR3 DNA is TGCGCCACCGCTTCAGGGGGAAGGAACACCGGGGAGCTGTTTTTT.

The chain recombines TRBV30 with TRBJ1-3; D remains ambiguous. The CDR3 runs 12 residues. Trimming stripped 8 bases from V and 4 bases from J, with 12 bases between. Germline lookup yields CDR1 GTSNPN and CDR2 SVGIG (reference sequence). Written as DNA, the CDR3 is TGTGCCCACACAGCAGGAGGAAACACCATATATTTT. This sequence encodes CAHTAGGNTIYF.

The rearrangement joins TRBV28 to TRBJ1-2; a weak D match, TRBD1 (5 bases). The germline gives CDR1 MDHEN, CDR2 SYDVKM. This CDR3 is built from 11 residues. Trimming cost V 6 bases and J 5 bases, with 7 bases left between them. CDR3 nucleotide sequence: TGTGCCAGCAGCCAGGGTTATGGCTACACCTTC. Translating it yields CASSQGYGYTF.

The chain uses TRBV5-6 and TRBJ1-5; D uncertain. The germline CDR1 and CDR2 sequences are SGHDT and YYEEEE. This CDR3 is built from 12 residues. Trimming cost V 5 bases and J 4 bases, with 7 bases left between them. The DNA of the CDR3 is TGTGCCAGCAGTTACGGTAATCAGCCCCAGCATTTT. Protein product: CASSYGNQPQHF.

CDR3 in amino acids: CASSLALAGGYEQYF. The CDR3 bases are TGCGCCAGCAGCTTGGCCCTAGCGGGAGGCTACGAGCAGTACTTC. The V call is TRBV5-1, the J call TRBJ2-7; TRBD2 agrees at 11 bases. CDR1 is SGHRS and CDR2 is YFSETQ in the germline V gene. V was clipped by 0 bases and J by 3 bases; unmatched bases: 2. This CDR3 is built from 15 residues. Drawing the rest from reference TRBV5-1 and TRBJ2-7, the complete variable domain is KAGVTQTPRYLIKTRGQQVTLSCSPISGHRSVSWYQQTPGQGLQFLFEYFSETQRNKGNFPGRFSGRQFSNSRSEMNVSTLELGDSALYLCASSLALAGGYEQYFGPGTRLTVT.

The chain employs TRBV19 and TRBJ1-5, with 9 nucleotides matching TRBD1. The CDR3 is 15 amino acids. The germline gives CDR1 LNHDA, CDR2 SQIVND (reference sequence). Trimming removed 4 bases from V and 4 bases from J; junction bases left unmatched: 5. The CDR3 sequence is CASSRGTGRNQPQHF. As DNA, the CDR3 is TGTGCCAGTAGTAGGGGGACAGGGCGTAATCAGCCCCAGCATTTT.

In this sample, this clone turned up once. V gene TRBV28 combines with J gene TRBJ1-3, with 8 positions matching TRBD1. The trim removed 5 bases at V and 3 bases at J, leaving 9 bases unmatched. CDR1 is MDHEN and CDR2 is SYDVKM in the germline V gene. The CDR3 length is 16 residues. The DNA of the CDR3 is TGTGCCAGCAGTGGACAGGGTTCGTTTTTTGGAAACACCATATATTTT. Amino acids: CASSGQGSFFGNTIYF. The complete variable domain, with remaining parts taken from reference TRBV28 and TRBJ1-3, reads DVKVTQSSRYLVKRTGEKVFLECVQDMDHENMFWYRQDPGLGLRLIYFSYDVKMKEKGDIPEGYSVSREKKERFSLILESASTNQTSMYLCASSGQGSFFGNTIYFGEGSWLTVV.

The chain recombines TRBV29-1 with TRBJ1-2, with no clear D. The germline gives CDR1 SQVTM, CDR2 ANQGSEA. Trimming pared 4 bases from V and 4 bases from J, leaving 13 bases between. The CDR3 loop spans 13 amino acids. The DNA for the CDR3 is TGCAGCGTTGGTCAAGTCAGATCCTATGGCTACACCTTC. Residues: CSVGQVRSYGYTF.

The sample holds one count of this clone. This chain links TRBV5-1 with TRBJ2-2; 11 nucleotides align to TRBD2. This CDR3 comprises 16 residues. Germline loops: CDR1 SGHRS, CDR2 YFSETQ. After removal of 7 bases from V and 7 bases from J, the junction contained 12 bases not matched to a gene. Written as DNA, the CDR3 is TGCGCCAGCGGCAAGACTAGCGGGAAAATGGGCGGGGAGCTGTTTTTT. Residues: CASGKTSGKMGGELFF. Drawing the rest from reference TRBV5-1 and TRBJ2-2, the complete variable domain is KAGVTQTPRYLIKTRGQQVTLSCSPISGHRSVSWYQQTPGQGLQFLFEYFSETQRNKGNFPGRFSGRQFSNSRSEMNVSTLELGDSALYLCASGKTSGKMGGELFFGEGSRLTVL.

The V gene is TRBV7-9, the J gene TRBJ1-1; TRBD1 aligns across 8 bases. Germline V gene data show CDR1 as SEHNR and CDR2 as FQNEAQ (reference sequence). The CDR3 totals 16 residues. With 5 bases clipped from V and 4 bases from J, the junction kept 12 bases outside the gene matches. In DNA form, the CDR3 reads TGTGCCAGCAGCCAACGACAGGGGCCTTTGGGCACTGAAGCTTTCTTT. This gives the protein CASSQRQGPLGTEAFF.

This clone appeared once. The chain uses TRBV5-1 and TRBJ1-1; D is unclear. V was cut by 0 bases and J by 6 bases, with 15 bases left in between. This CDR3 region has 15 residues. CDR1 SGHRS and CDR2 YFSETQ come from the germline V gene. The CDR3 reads CASSLASGFGAEAFF. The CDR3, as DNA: TGCGCCAGCAGCTTGGCCTCGGGATTTGGCGCTGAAGCTTTCTTT.

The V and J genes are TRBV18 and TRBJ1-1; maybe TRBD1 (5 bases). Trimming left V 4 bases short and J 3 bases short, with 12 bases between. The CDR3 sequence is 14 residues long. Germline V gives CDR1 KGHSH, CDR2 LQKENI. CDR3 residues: CASSLKGPDTEAFF. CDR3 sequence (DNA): TGTGCCAGCTCACTTAAGGGGCCGGACACTGAAGCTTTCTTT.

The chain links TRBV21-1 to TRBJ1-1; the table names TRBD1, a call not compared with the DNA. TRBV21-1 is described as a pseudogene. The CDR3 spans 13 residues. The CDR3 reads CASTGTMNTEAFF. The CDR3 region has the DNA TGTGCCAGCACCGGGACAATGAACACTGAAGCTTTCTTT.

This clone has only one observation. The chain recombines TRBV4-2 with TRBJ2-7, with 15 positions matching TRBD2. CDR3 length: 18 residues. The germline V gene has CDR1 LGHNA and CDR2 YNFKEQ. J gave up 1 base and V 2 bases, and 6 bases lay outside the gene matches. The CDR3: CASSQLGLAGGGSYEQYF. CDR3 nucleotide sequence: TGTGCCAGCAGCCAACTGGGACTAGCGGGAGGAGGGTCCTACGAGCAGTACTTC.

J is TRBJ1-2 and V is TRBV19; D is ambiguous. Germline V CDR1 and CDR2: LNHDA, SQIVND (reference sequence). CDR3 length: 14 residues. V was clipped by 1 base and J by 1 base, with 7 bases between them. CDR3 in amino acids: CASSIVLSNYGYTF. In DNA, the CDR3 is TGTGCCAGTAGTATAGTCTTGAGTAACTATGGCTACACCTTC.

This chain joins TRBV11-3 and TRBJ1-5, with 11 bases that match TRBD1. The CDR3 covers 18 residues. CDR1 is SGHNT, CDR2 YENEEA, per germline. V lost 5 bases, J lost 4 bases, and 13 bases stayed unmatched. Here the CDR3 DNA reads TGTGCCAGCAGCCTTTACCTACCGGGACAGGGGGTTAATCAGCCCCAGCATTTT. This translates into CASSLYLPGQGVNQPQHF.

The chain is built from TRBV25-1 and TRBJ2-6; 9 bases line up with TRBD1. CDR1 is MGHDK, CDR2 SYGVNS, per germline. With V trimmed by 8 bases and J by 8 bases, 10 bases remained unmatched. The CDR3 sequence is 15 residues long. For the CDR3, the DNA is TGTGCCAGCTCCAATCCGGGACAGGGAACCAACGTCCTGACTTTC. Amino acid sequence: CASSNPGQGTNVLTF.

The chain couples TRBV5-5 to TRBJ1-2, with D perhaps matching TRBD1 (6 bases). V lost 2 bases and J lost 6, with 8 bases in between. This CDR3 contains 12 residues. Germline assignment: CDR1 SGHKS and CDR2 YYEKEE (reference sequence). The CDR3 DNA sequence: TGTGCCAGCAGCTTTAACAGGGATGGCTACACCTTC. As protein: CASSFNRDGYTF.

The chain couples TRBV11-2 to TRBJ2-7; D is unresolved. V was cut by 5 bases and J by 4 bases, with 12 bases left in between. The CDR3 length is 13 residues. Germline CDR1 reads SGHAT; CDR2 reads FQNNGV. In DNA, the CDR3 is TGTGCCAGCAGCCGAACGAGAGATTACGAGCAGTACTTC. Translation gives CASSRTRDYEQYF.

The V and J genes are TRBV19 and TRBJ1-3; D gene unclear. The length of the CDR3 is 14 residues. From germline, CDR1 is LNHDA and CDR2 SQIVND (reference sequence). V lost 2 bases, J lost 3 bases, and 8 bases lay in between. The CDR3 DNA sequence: TGTGCCAGTAGTATACTGGGAGGTGGAAACACCATATATTTT. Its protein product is CASSILGGGNTIYF.

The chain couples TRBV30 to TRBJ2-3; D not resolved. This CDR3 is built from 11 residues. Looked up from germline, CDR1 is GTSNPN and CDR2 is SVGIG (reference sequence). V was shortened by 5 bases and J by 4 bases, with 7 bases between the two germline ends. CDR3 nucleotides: TGTGCCTGGGGCCAGTCAGATACGCAGTATTTT. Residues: CAWGQSDTQYF.